This TCR beta chain was identified in a study of shared clonotypes between healthy human individuals. Study at large: Aged between 18 and 49, the donors were a couple of women and a few men. Study findings and constraints: Sequencing depth was a factor that was expected to affect clonotype sharing among donors. The researchers took only blood, and tissue repertoires probably look different.

Trimming pared 0 bases from V and 5 bases from J, leaving 11 bases between. CDR3 size: 14 residues. Germline CDR1 is SGHNT and CDR2 is YYREEE (reference sequence). Roughly 200 ng DNA, 25,000 to 35,000 T cell genomes, went into each sorted-subset replicate PCR. TCRdb keeps only in-frame clones here, not all; method: immunoSEQ multiplex PCR. The table shows over a million clones, with more than 75% occurring only once. For this clone: Its antigen is not identified. Other DNA sequences in the same sample also yield this CDR3.

The V and J genes are TRBV5-4 and TRBJ1-1, with D perhaps TRBD1 (5 bases). Material for sequencing was memory CD4+ T cells from PBMCs. As for subset: CD45RA-negative fraction. The receptor's source is a man between 18 and 29 years old in good health. Some clones in this sample may be carry-over from other donors' samples. CDR3 amino acids: CASSLEQGGTEAFF. The CDR3 nucleotides are TGTGCCAGCAGCTTGGAGCAGGGAGGGACTGAAGCTTTCTTT.